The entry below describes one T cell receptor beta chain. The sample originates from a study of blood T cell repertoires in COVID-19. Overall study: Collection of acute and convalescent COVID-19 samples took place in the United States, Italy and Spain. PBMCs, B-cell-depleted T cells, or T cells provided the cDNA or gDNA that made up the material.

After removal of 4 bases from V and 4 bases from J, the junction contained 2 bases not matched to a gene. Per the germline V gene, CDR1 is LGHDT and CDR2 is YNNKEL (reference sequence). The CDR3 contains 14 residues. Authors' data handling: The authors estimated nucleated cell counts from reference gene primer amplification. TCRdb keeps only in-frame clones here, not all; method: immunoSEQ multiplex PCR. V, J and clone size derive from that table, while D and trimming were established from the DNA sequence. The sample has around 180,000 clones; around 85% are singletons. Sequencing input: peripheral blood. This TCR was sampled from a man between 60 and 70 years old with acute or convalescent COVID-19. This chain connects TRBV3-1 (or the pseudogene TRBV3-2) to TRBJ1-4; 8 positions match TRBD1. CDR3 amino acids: CASSLTGGNEKLFF. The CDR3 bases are TGTGCCAGCAGCCTTACAGGGGGTAATGAAAAACTGTTTTTT.